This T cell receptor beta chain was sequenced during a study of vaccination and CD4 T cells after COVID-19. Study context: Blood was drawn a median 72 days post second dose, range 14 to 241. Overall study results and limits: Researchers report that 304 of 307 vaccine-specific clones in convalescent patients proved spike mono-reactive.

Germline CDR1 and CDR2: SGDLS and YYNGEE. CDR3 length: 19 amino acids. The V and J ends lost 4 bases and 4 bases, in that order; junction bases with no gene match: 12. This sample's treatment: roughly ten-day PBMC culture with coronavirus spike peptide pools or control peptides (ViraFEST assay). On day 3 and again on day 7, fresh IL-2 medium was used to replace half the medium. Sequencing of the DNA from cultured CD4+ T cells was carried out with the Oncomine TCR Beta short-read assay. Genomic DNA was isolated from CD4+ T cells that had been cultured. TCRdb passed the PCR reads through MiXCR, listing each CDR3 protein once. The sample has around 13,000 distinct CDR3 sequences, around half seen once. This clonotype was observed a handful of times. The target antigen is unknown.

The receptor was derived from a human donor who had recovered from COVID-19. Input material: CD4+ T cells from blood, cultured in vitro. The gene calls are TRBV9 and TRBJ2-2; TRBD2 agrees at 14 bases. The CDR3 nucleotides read TGTGCCAGCAGCACCGGACTAGCGGGAGGCACGAGAGTCACCGGGGAGCTGTTTTTT. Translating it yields CASSTGLAGGTRVTGELFF.